This is a list of T cell receptor beta chains from one sample in a study of a mutant IDH1 vaccine in newly diagnosed glioma. These receptors lack a known antigen. Data came from immunoSEQ multiplex PCR; TCRdb stores just in-frame clones and leaves some out. The sample includes approximately 30,000 clones, roughly 79% of them seen just once. This material consisted of PBMCs, taken from a glioma patient whose treatment included an IDH1 peptide vaccine. These receptors were taken from a woman in her thirties with glioma. Some clones in this sample may be carry-over from other donors' samples. CDR3s include the opening cysteine and the closing phenylalanine or tryptophan. Fields, in order: D gene, clone size, V gene, J gene, CDR3 DNA, CDR3 protein. The D gene is left open where the match is weak. Clone size is given for some rows only: seen once, a few or many times, or a class if the clone is expanded.

D: TRBD2
size: -
V: TRBV6-5
J: TRBJ2-3
DNA: TGTGCCAGCAGTTACCTAGCGGGACTCACAGATACGCAGTATTTT
CDR3: CASSYLAGLTDTQYF

D: -
size: -
V: TRBV30
J: TRBJ2-7
DNA: TGTGCCTGGAGTGTTGCAGCCTACGAGCAGTACTTC
CDR3: CAWSVAAYEQYF

D: -
size: -
V: TRBV19
J: TRBJ2-2
DNA: TGTGCCAGTATCTCGGCCTCGAACACCGGGGAGCTGTTTTTT
CDR3: CASISASNTGELFF

D: TRBD2
size: few
V: TRBV6-5
J: TRBJ2-7
DNA: TGTGCCAGCAGCCCTTGGGCTAGCGGGATTTACGAGCAGTACTTC
CDR3: CASSPWASGIYEQYF

D: TRBD1
size: -
V: TRBV5-1
J: TRBJ2-1
DNA: TGCGCCAGCAGCTTCGGGACAGGTTGGGGCAATGAGCAGTTCTTC
CDR3: CASSFGTGWGNEQFF

D: TRBD1
size: few
V: TRBV4-1
J: TRBJ1-1
DNA: TGCGCCAGCAGCCAAGGCCGGGACAGGGGGCTTGGTGAAGCTTTCTTT
CDR3: CASSQGRDRGLGEAFF

D: TRBD2
size: few
V: TRBV5-5
J: TRBJ2-3
DNA: TGTGCCAGCAGTTACCTAGCGGGGGGGAGCACAGATACGCAGTATTTT
CDR3: CASSYLAGGSTDTQYF

D: -
size: -
V: TRBV5-1
J: TRBJ1-1
DNA: TGCGCCAGCAGCTTGGCCCGGCAGGGAGGTTATACCACTGAAGCTTTCTTT
CDR3: CASSLARQGGYTTEAFF

D: -
size: -
V: TRBV4-2
J: TRBJ2-7
DNA: TGTGCCAGCAGCCAAGATCCGAGTTTCGAGCAGTACTTC
CDR3: CASSQDPSFEQYF

D: -
size: -
V: TRBV30
J: TRBJ2-1
DNA: TGTGCCTGGGGGGCCTCAGGGCTAGTCAATGAGCAGTTCTTC
CDR3: CAWGASGLVNEQFF

D: -
size: few
V: TRBV28
J: TRBJ1-5
DNA: TGTGCCAGCACCCCGTTGGGGCGTCAGCCCCAGCATTTT
CDR3: CASTPLGRQPQHF

D: TRBD1
size: -
V: TRBV30
J: TRBJ1-2
DNA: TGTGCCTGCTGGGGACAGGGACCCTATGGCTACACCTTC
CDR3: CACWGQGPYGYTF

D: TRBD1
size: -
V: TRBV5-6
J: TRBJ1-4
DNA: TGTGCCAGCAGCTCGGGACAGCCGAATGAAAAACTGTTTTTT
CDR3: CASSSGQPNEKLFF

D: TRBD2
size: -
V: TRBV10-3
J: TRBJ2-7
DNA: TGTGCCATCAGTGAGTCTTGGACTAGCGGGCACTACGAGCAGTACTTC
CDR3: CAISESWTSGHYEQYF

D: -
size: once
V: TRBV27
J: TRBJ2-3
DNA: TGTGCCAGCAGTACCCATAGCACAGATACGCAGTATTTT
CDR3: CASSTHSTDTQYF

D: -
size: -
V: TRBV2
J: TRBJ2-7
DNA: TGTGCCAGCAGTGAGGGCCCGCCTCCGTACGAGCAGTACTTC
CDR3: CASSEGPPPYEQYF

D: TRBD2
size: -
V: TRBV13
J: TRBJ2-1
DNA: TGTGCCAGCAGTCCCCGGACTAGCGGACGCAATGAGCAGTTCTTC
CDR3: CASSPRTSGRNEQFF

D: TRBD1
size: -
V: TRBV25-1
J: TRBJ1-2
DNA: TGTGCCAGCAGTGAATTAGCCGGGACAGGGGGACCGACTGGTGGCTACACCTTC
CDR3: CASSELAGTGGPTGGYTF

D: TRBD2
size: -
V: TRBV19
J: TRBJ2-1
DNA: TGTGCCAGTAGAACGGGAGGCAATGAGCAGTTCTTC
CDR3: CASRTGGNEQFF

D: -
size: -
V: TRBV30
J: TRBJ1-4
DNA: TGTGCCTGGAGACCCACCCCCTCGACAGGTTTGGAGGAAAAACTGTTTTTT
CDR3: CAWRPTPSTGLEEKLFF

D: -
size: -
V: TRBV29-1
J: TRBJ2-3
DNA: TGCAGCGTTGAAGATCGAGAGACAGTTCTTTCAGATACGCAGTATTTT
CDR3: CSVEDRETVLSDTQYF

D: TRBD2
size: -
V: TRBV11-3
J: TRBJ2-3
DNA: TGTGCCAGCAGCTTAGAAGAAGCAGCGGGAGGGCCCTACCCCGCAGATACGCAGTATTTT
CDR3: CASSLEEAAGGPYPADTQYF

D: -
size: -
V: TRBV5-1
J: TRBJ2-5
DNA: TGCGCCAGCAGCTTGGTAGTCGGGAACCAGGTGGAGACCCAGTACTTC
CDR3: CASSLVVGNQVETQYF

D: -
size: -
V: TRBV4-1
J: TRBJ1-1
DNA: TGCGCCAGCAGCGTACGGGACGGCACGGGGAACACTGAAGCTTTCTTT
CDR3: CASSVRDGTGNTEAFF

D: -
size: -
V: TRBV6-1
J: TRBJ2-5
DNA: TGTGCCAGCAGCCCCCTCACGGCGCAAGAGACCCAGTACTTC
CDR3: CASSPLTAQETQYF

D: TRBD1
size: once
V: TRBV27
J: TRBJ1-2
DNA: TGTGCCAGCACCGAACAACCGGGACAGGGGGTGTATGGCTACACCTTC
CDR3: CASTEQPGQGVYGYTF

D: -
size: -
V: TRBV30
J: TRBJ2-7
DNA: TGTGCCTGGAGTGTGGTTGGTAACGACGAGCAGTACTTC
CDR3: CAWSVVGNDEQYF

D: -
size: -
V: TRBV27
J: TRBJ1-2
DNA: TGTGCCAGCTTTGGAGGCTATGGCTACACCTTC
CDR3: CASFGGYGYTF

D: -
size: -
V: TRBV19
J: TRBJ2-4
DNA: TGTGCCAGTAATTCTCTGGGGGAAGGGGAAAACATTCAGTACTTC
CDR3: CASNSLGEGENIQYF

D: TRBD1
size: -
V: TRBV30
J: TRBJ1-2
DNA: TGTGCCTGGAGTGCCGGACAGGGGTACTATGGCTACACCTTC
CDR3: CAWSAGQGYYGYTF

D: TRBD1
size: -
V: TRBV27
J: TRBJ1-4
DNA: TGTGCCAGCAGTAGACAGGGGGAGGAAAAACTGTTTTTT
CDR3: CASSRQGEEKLFF

D: -
size: -
V: TRBV6-4
J: TRBJ2-7
DNA: TGTGCCAGCCGACCCTTTCACGGGAGCTCCTACGAGCAGTACTTC
CDR3: CASRPFHGSSYEQYF

D: -
size: few
V: TRBV20-1
J: TRBJ1-2
DNA: TGCAGTGCTTTGAGGGACTATGGCTACACCTTC
CDR3: CSALRDYGYTF

D: -
size: few
V: TRBV4-1
J: TRBJ1-5
DNA: TGCGCCAGCAGCTCCTCACAAGATCAGCCCCAGCATTTT
CDR3: CASSSSQDQPQHF

D: -
size: -
V: TRBV30
J: TRBJ1-1
DNA: TGTGCCTGGAGGGGGAGATCGAACACTGAAGCTTTCTTT
CDR3: CAWRGRSNTEAFF

D: TRBD1
size: -
V: TRBV6-1
J: TRBJ2-5
DNA: TGTGCCAGCAGTGAAGGGTTTGAAGGGGGCAAAGAGACCCAGTACTTC
CDR3: CASSEGFEGGKETQYF

D: -
size: -
V: TRBV4-1
J: TRBJ1-1
DNA: TGCGCCAGCAGCCAGCGGGAAGGAGCTAACACTGAAGCTTTCTTT
CDR3: CASSQREGANTEAFF

D: -
size: -
V: TRBV7-2
J: TRBJ2-1
DNA: TGTGCCAGCAGCTTACTTCCTGGCGGACTGCTTTCCAATGAGCAGTTCTTC
CDR3: CASSLLPGGLLSNEQFF

D: TRBD2
size: -
V: TRBV19
J: TRBJ2-1
DNA: TGTGCCAGTAGTACGACTAGCGGGCGCTCCTACAATGAGCAGTTCTTC
CDR3: CASSTTSGRSYNEQFF

D: -
size: once
V: TRBV2
J: TRBJ2-3
DNA: TGTGCCAGCAGTCAATCTACCTCTCAAGATACGCAGTATTTT
CDR3: CASSQSTSQDTQYF

D: TRBD1
size: -
V: TRBV6-6
J: TRBJ2-1
DNA: TGTGCCAGCAGTTACCCCTCAGGACAGGGGGCAGGGGAGCAGTTCTTC
CDR3: CASSYPSGQGAGEQFF

D: -
size: -
V: TRBV14
J: TRBJ2-2
DNA: TGTGCCAGCAGCCAAGATGTAGACTTCTCTTACACCGGGGAGCTGTTTTTT
CDR3: CASSQDVDFSYTGELFF

D: -
size: -
V: TRBV5-6
J: TRBJ2-7
DNA: TGTGCCAGCAGCTTGGCCCGAGGGATCGAGCAGTACTTC
CDR3: CASSLARGIEQYF

D: -
size: -
V: TRBV6-5
J: TRBJ2-1
DNA: TGTGCCAGCAGTTTCAGCAACAATGAGCAGTTCTTC
CDR3: CASSFSNNEQFF

D: -
size: few
V: TRBV7-9
J: TRBJ2-7
DNA: TGTGCCAGCAGCCCCGGAAGGGGGACCCTTCTTGAAGAGCAGTACTTC
CDR3: CASSPGRGTLLEEQYF

D: -
size: -
V: TRBV29-1
J: TRBJ1-1
DNA: TGCAGCGTTGAACCCCGCGGGCAACTAGGCGCTGAAGCTTTCTTT
CDR3: CSVEPRGQLGAEAFF

D: TRBD2
size: -
V: TRBV6-6
J: TRBJ2-7
DNA: TGTGCCAGCAGCGCAGATGGAGCGGGAGAAGGCGAGCAGTACTTC
CDR3: CASSADGAGEGEQYF

D: -
size: once
V: TRBV27
J: TRBJ2-3
DNA: TGTGCCAGCGGGCAGGTTCTTCAGTATTTT
CDR3: CASGQVLQYF